This T cell receptor (beta chain) was sequenced for a study of immune evolution from preneoplasia to lung adenocarcinoma. The study's findings and limits: KRAS-mutant nodules had the highest T cell clonality.

The assay was immunoSEQ multiplex PCR, and TCRdb's table has in-frame clones only and misses some. The table includes approximately 26,000 clones, around 70% detected once. This clone is categorized as medium-sized. Its specificity is unknown. From germline, CDR1 is MNHNY and CDR2 SVGAGI (reference sequence). V gave up 2 bases and J gave up 4 bases, with 8 bases separating them. CDR3 length equals 14 residues. Patient tissue came from resections in Japan or China, 2014–2017. H&E slides confirmed each diagnosis, reviewed by two pathologists independently. Premalignant or tumor cells were enriched by macro-dissection after pathologic assessment.

The chain combines TRBV6-6 with TRBJ2-2, with no clear D. Source material: FFPE invasive lung adenocarcinoma tissue. The sequence came from a person aged 55 to 69 with invasive lung adenocarcinoma. Some clones in this sample may be carry-over from other donors' samples. In nucleotides, the CDR3 is TGTGCCAGCAGTTACCGGGCAACCACCGGGGAGCTGTTTTTT. Translated: CASSYRATTGELFF.